The rows below give T cell receptor beta chains drawn from one sample of a study of blood T cells in healthy people across ages. TCRdb independently ran MiXCR on the 5' RACE reads; one entry per CDR3 protein. The data show roughly 700,000 distinct CDR3 sequences, over 45% seen once. Material: blood. The origin of the receptors is an older woman in good health. The CDR3 runs from the conserved cysteine through the conserved F or W. A D gene is named only where the DNA matches it firmly. Some rows mark clone size as missing; the rest say once, few, many or name a class of expanded clone.

J gene: TRBJ2-1
clone size: NA
D gene: TRBD2
V gene: TRBV14
CDR3 DNA: TGTGCCAGCAGCTCCTGGACTAGCGGGAGGTGGAATGAGCAGTTCTTC
CDR3 protein: CASSSWTSGRWNEQFF

J gene: TRBJ2-7
clone size: NA
D gene: TRBD1
V gene: TRBV10-3
CDR3 DNA: TGTGCCATCAGTGAGGCAGGGGGCGAGTACGAGCAGTACTTC
CDR3 protein: CAISEAGGEYEQYF

J gene: TRBJ2-3
clone size: NA
D gene: NA
V gene: TRBV5-6
CDR3 DNA: TGTGCCAGCAGCAGGTCTAATACGCAGTATTTT
CDR3 protein: CASSRSNTQYF

J gene: TRBJ2-6
clone size: NA
D gene: NA
V gene: TRBV19
CDR3 DNA: TGTGCCAGTATGCCCGGGGTCTCTGGGGCCAACGTCCTGACTTTC
CDR3 protein: CASMPGVSGANVLTF

J gene: TRBJ2-7
clone size: NA
D gene: NA
V gene: TRBV18
CDR3 DNA: TGTGCCAGCTCACCAATTCTCGGAGAGCACGAGCAGTACTTC
CDR3 protein: CASSPILGEHEQYF

J gene: TRBJ1-5
clone size: few
D gene: NA
V gene: TRBV20-1
CDR3 DNA: TGCAGTGCTTCCCGGACGTGGGATCAGCCCCAGCATTTT
CDR3 protein: CSASRTWDQPQHF

J gene: TRBJ2-5
clone size: NA
D gene: TRBD2
V gene: TRBV6-2/TRBV6-3
CDR3 DNA: TGTGCCAGCACCCAAGGGGTTTTGGCTAGCGGAGGACAAGAGACCCAGTACTTC
CDR3 protein: CASTQGVLASGGQETQYF

J gene: TRBJ2-3
clone size: NA
D gene: NA
V gene: TRBV11-2
CDR3 DNA: TGTGCCAGCAGCTTTGCTTCCCCCACAGATACGCAGTATTTT
CDR3 protein: CASSFASPTDTQYF

J gene: TRBJ2-3
clone size: NA
D gene: TRBD2
V gene: TRBV6-1
CDR3 DNA: TGTGCCAGCAGCGGGGGACTAGTTGGGACAGATACGCAGTATTTT
CDR3 protein: CASSGGLVGTDTQYF

J gene: TRBJ2-7
clone size: NA
D gene: NA
V gene: TRBV5-1
CDR3 DNA: TGCGCCAGCAGCACCGTCCCAGAGATTTACGAGCAGTACTTC
CDR3 protein: CASSTVPEIYEQYF

J gene: TRBJ1-4
clone size: NA
D gene: NA
V gene: TRBV4-1
CDR3 DNA: TGCGCCAGCAGTCGACCGCTTGAAAAACTGTTTTTT
CDR3 protein: CASSRPLEKLFF

J gene: TRBJ2-7
clone size: NA
D gene: NA
V gene: TRBV6-2/TRBV6-3
CDR3 DNA: TGTGCCAGCAGTTATCTGTTGGGGGACGAGCAGTACTTC
CDR3 protein: CASSYLLGDEQYF

J gene: TRBJ2-5
clone size: NA
D gene: NA
V gene: TRBV7-9
CDR3 DNA: TGTGCCAGCAGCTCCCGGGGGGCGGGACAATGGAGTAATGAGCAGTACTTC
CDR3 protein: CASSSRGAGQWSNEQYF

J gene: TRBJ2-2
clone size: NA
D gene: NA
V gene: TRBV6-5
CDR3 DNA: TGTGCCAGCAGTAGCCCCCCCTCGCCCGGGGAGCTGTTTTTT
CDR3 protein: CASSSPPSPGELFF

J gene: TRBJ2-3
clone size: many
D gene: NA
V gene: TRBV29-1
CDR3 DNA: TGCAGCGTTGCACTTTTCTCCGTAACGCAGTATTTT
CDR3 protein: CSVALFSVTQYF

J gene: TRBJ2-1
clone size: NA
D gene: NA
V gene: TRBV7-2
CDR3 DNA: TGTGCCAGCAGCCTAGTACAGGAGAATGAGCAGTTCTTC
CDR3 protein: CASSLVQENEQFF

J gene: TRBJ2-7
clone size: NA
D gene: TRBD1
V gene: TRBV20-1
CDR3 DNA: TGCAGTGCTAGAGGTAGGACAGGGCGGCACGAGCAGTACTTC
CDR3 protein: CSARGRTGRHEQYF

J gene: TRBJ2-7
clone size: once
D gene: TRBD2
V gene: TRBV7-2
CDR3 DNA: TGTGCCAGCAGCTTAAAAGGACGACTAGCGGGGTACTACGAGCAGTACTTC
CDR3 protein: CASSLKGRLAGYYEQYF

J gene: TRBJ2-7
clone size: NA
D gene: NA
V gene: TRBV30
CDR3 DNA: TGTGTCTGGAGTGTATTTGGACAGCTAATGCACTACGAGCAGTACTTC
CDR3 protein: CVWSVFGQLMHYEQYF